The 23 T cell receptor beta chains below all came from one sample that was sequenced in a study of shared T cell receptors in the human thymus (dated by TCRdb to about 2021). Libraries were built with the immunoSEQ multiplex PCR assay. As stored in TCRdb, this immuneACCESS dataset retains in-frame rearrangements with V and J assigned. A fraction of the clones does not appear; measured against another copy, unresolved V genes explain less than half of the discrepancy, and the remainder lacks a known reason. The sample table lists about 730,000 clones, 80% to 90% of them with a count of one. Around 0.0094% of the sample rests with the top ten. The sample was also linked to a second study, of human thymus T cells.

The sample comprised thymocytes. Receptor source: a girl under three years old with a congenital heart defect. Donor details come from another sample of the same person, matched by shared clones.

A few counts support this clone. The chain has TRBV5-1 and TRBJ2-7; a possible D gene is TRBD2 (5 bases). Trimming stripped 3 bases from V and 1 base from J, with 14 bases between. CDR1 and CDR2 from the germline V gene are SGHRS and YFSETQ. The CDR3 length is 15 residues. CDR3 nucleotide sequence: TGCGCCAGCAGCTCGGCAGGACTCAGGTCCTACGAGCAGTACTTC. Protein product: CASSSAGLRSYEQYF.

The V call is TRBV5-8, the J call TRBJ2-5; TRBD2 aligns across 16 bases. The CDR3 runs to 18 residues. Trimming cost V 8 bases and J 5 bases; bases outside gene matches: 15. The V gene's germline CDR1 is SGHTS and CDR2 YDEGEE. CDR3 bases: TGTGCCAGTTTGACCCCCGGGACTAGCGGGGGGGCCGGGGAGACCCAGTACTTC. It yields the protein CASLTPGTSGGAGETQYF.

CDR3 sequence: CASREQGSTYEQYF. The CDR3 nucleotides are TGTGCCAGCAGGGAACAGGGGTCCACCTACGAGCAGTACTTC. J is TRBJ2-7 and V is TRBV6-6, with 7 positions matching TRBD1. The length of the CDR3 is 14 residues. Trimming cost V 6 bases and J 2 bases; bases outside gene matches: 7. Germline assignment: CDR1 MNHNY and CDR2 SVGAGI (reference sequence).

The rearrangement joins TRBV27 to TRBJ2-2; 7 bases map to TRBD1. Germline CDR1 reads MNHEY; CDR2 reads SMNVEV (reference sequence). V lost 5 bases and J lost 9; bases outside the gene matches: 18. The CDR3 loop spans 17 amino acids. CDR3 loop: CASSRTTFRDRRRELFF. DNA for the CDR3: TGTGCCAGCAGTCGAACCACCTTCCGGGACAGAAGGAGGGAGCTGTTTTTT.

The chain joins TRBV6-5 to TRBJ2-7; D perhaps matches TRBD2 (5 bases). V lost 6 bases, J lost 0 bases, and 9 bases lay in between. Germline CDR1 reads MNHEY; CDR2 reads SVGAGI. This CDR3 is built from 13 residues. The CDR3 nucleotides read TGTGCCAGCAGCCCGGGAAGCTCCTACGAGCAGTACTTC. Translated, it gives CASSPGSSYEQYF.

The rearrangement uses TRBV2 and TRBJ2-6; 8 bases are a match to TRBD2. Germline values: CDR1 SNHLY, CDR2 FYNNEI. The V segment lost 6 bases and the J segment 4 bases; nucleotides outside the gene matches: 5. The CDR3 spans 15 residues. Here the CDR3 reads CASRRGDSGANVLTF. The CDR3 nucleotides are TGTGCCAGCAGGCGGGGGGACTCCGGGGCCAACGTCCTGACTTTC.

The V call is TRBV5-6, the J call TRBJ2-3; possible D gene TRBD2, 6 bases. CDR1 and CDR2 (germline): SGHDT, YYEEEE. Trimming removed 0 bases at V and 3 bases at J, with 8 bases between. The CDR3 has 14 residues. The CDR3 DNA follows: TGTGCCAGCAGCTTGGGGCTAGCGACAGATACGCAGTATTTT. It specifies CASSLGLATDTQYF.

The genes are TRBV5-1 and TRBJ2-7, with 7 bases fitting TRBD1. The CDR3 sequence is 14 residues long. Losses at the gene ends were 1 base for V and 6 bases for J; bases not matched to a gene: 7. In germline, CDR1 is SGHRS, CDR2 YFSETQ. CDR3: CASSLNRGRSEQYF. The CDR3 nucleotides are TGCGCCAGCAGCTTGAATAGGGGGCGCTCCGAGCAGTACTTC.

The rearrangement uses TRBV27 and TRBJ1-4; the D is unclear. This CDR3 is built from 14 residues. V was shortened by 2 bases and J by 8 bases, with 12 bases between the two germline ends. Germline values: CDR1 MNHEY, CDR2 SMNVEV (reference sequence). The CDR3 loop reads CASSLSPGREKLFF. The CDR3 bases are TGTGCCAGCAGTTTAAGCCCCGGGAGAGAAAAACTGTTTTTT. Full variable domain (rest looked up from reference TRBV27 and TRBJ1-4): EAQVTQNPRYLITVTGKKLTVTCSQNMNHEYMSWYRQDPGLGLRQIYYSMNVEVTDKGDVPEGYKVSRKEKRNFPLILESPSPNQTSLYFCASSLSPGREKLFFGSGTQLSVL.

This clone appeared once. The chain combines TRBV11-2 with TRBJ1-6, with D perhaps TRBD1 (5 bases). V gave up 0 bases and J gave up 7 bases, with 13 bases separating them. The CDR3 has 16 amino acids. Germline V gene data show CDR1 as SGHAT and CDR2 as FQNNGV. CDR3 protein: CASSLDQLQANSPLHF. The CDR3 DNA reads as TGTGCCAGCAGCTTAGACCAGTTACAGGCAAATTCACCCCTCCACTTT.

The chain employs TRBV5-6 and TRBJ1-2; D is ambiguous. Trimming shortened V by 0 bases and J by 4 bases, and 13 bases separated the two germline ends. The germline CDR1 and CDR2 sequences are SGHDT and YYEEEE. The CDR3 has 15 residues. CDR3 in amino acids: CASSLAGLPSYGYTF. CDR3 DNA: TGTGCCAGCAGCTTGGCGGGTTTGCCTTCCTATGGCTACACCTTC.

The chain couples TRBV2 to TRBJ2-1, with D possibly TRBD1 on 5 matching bases. Germline V gene lookup returns CDR1 SNHLY and CDR2 FYNNEI. The CDR3 extends over 14 amino acids. V lost 10 bases and J lost 8, with 21 bases in between. Here the CDR3 DNA reads TGTGCCAACGGTGGGGCAAGGCCTGAGGATGAGCAGTTCTTC. It specifies CANGGARPEDEQFF.

This clone was seen more than once but under ten times. The chain has TRBV2 and TRBJ2-7, with 8 bases matching TRBD1. CDR1 and CDR2 (germline): SNHLY, FYNNEI. This CDR3 spans 15 amino acids. The CDR3 DNA follows: TGTGCCAGCAGGATCGCCCAAGGGGTGGGCACAGGGGGAGAAGTC. This sequence encodes CASRIAQGVGTGGEV.

V usage is TRBV28 and J usage is TRBJ2-5, with TRBD1 identical over 9 bases. V lost 8 bases and J lost 3; bases outside the gene matches: 13. In germline, CDR1 is MDHEN, CDR2 SYDVKM. The CDR3 runs to 16 residues. This CDR3 is CASWGTGLMTKETQYF. DNA of the CDR3: TGTGCCAGCTGGGGGACAGGGCTCATGACTAAAGAGACCCAGTACTTC.

This clone turned up a few times. V is TRBV29-1 and J is TRBJ1-2, with D maybe TRBD1 (6 bases). In germline, CDR1 is SQVTM, CDR2 ANQGSEA. V was cut by 2 bases and J by 5 bases, with 15 bases left in between. CDR3 length: 14 amino acids. CDR3 in amino acids: CSVENAVGAYGYTF. The CDR3 region has the DNA TGCAGCGTTGAAAATGCCGTGGGGGCTTATGGCTACACCTTC.

V gene TRBV7-9 combines with J gene TRBJ1-2; tentatively, D is TRBD1 (6 bases). Deletions cut 2 bases from V and 5 bases from J, with 18 bases between. The germline V gene encodes CDR1 SEHNR and CDR2 FQNEAQ (reference sequence). The CDR3 runs to 16 residues. The CDR3 DNA is TGTGCCAGCAGCTTATTTGTACAGGGAGATTTGTATGGCTACACCTTC. The encoded protein is CASSLFVQGDLYGYTF.

The CDR3 DNA reads as TGTGCCAGCAGCCCGACGGGACAGGGGGCCTATGGCTACACCTTC. This translates into CASSPTGQGAYGYTF. The rearrangement uses TRBV13 and TRBJ1-2; 12 nucleotides line up with TRBD1. This CDR3 region has 15 residues. Looked up from germline, CDR1 is PRHDT and CDR2 is FYEKMQ (reference sequence). V shed 5 bases and J 4 bases; nucleotides not matched to a gene: 5.

The genes are TRBV5-1 and TRBJ2-5, with 10 nucleotides matching TRBD1. The J call is doubtful: the DNA matches TRBJ2-7 better. Germline assignment: CDR1 SGHRS and CDR2 YFSETQ. The CDR3 runs to 19 residues. The CDR3 nucleotides read TGCGCCAGCAGCTCGGGGGACAGGGGACCGATCCCTCATCTCTACGAGCAGTACTTC. It encodes CASSSGDRGPIPHLYEQYF.

V usage is TRBV15 and J usage is TRBJ2-3; TRBD2 agrees at 9 bases. Germline-derived CDR1 and CDR2 are LNHNV and YYDKDF (reference sequence). J was trimmed by 6 bases and V by 1 base; bases with no gene match: 11. This CDR3 has 17 amino acids. The CDR3 spells CATSRGPLAGKRDTQYF. The CDR3 DNA reads as TGTGCCACCAGCAGAGGCCCCCTAGCGGGGAAGAGGGATACGCAGTATTTT.

This clone was seen just once. V gene TRBV9 combines with J gene TRBJ1-2; the match to TRBD1 covers 8 bases. The CDR3 consists of 17 residues. In germline, CDR1 is SGDLS, CDR2 YYNGEE. Trimming cost V 3 bases and J 2 bases; bases outside gene matches: 12. The DNA of the CDR3 is TGTGCCAGCAGCGGAAGGGACAGGTTCAGGGAAAACTATGGCTACACCTTC. Protein product: CASSGRDRFRENYGYTF.

The chain combines TRBV2 with TRBJ2-5, with 7 bases identical to TRBD2. The trim removed 4 bases at V and 4 bases at J, leaving 6 bases unmatched. CDR3 length: 14 amino acids. CDR1 and CDR2 (germline): SNHLY, FYNNEI. The CDR3 sequence is CASSAGSGGETQYF. The CDR3 region has the DNA TGTGCCAGCAGTGCAGGGTCGGGGGGAGAGACCCAGTACTTC.

This chain links TRBV5-1 with TRBJ1-1; D is uncertain. V shed 4 bases and J shed 4 bases, with 14 bases lying between them. The CDR3 is 14 residues long. Germline assignment: CDR1 SGHRS and CDR2 YFSETQ. Here the CDR3 DNA reads TGCGCCAGCAGCCGGGTACGGGAAGGCACTGAAGCTTTCTTT. Translating gives CASSRVREGTEAFF.

The chain employs TRBV6-5 and TRBJ1-1; 9 bases map to TRBD1. The CDR3 covers 15 residues. The junction had 8 bases not matched to a gene; V was cut back by 5 bases and J by 4 bases. Germline V gene sequence: CDR1 MNHEY, CDR2 SVGAGI. The CDR3 protein is CASSGTGIGFTEAFF. The CDR3 bases are TGTGCCAGCAGTGGGACAGGGATTGGATTCACTGAAGCTTTCTTT.